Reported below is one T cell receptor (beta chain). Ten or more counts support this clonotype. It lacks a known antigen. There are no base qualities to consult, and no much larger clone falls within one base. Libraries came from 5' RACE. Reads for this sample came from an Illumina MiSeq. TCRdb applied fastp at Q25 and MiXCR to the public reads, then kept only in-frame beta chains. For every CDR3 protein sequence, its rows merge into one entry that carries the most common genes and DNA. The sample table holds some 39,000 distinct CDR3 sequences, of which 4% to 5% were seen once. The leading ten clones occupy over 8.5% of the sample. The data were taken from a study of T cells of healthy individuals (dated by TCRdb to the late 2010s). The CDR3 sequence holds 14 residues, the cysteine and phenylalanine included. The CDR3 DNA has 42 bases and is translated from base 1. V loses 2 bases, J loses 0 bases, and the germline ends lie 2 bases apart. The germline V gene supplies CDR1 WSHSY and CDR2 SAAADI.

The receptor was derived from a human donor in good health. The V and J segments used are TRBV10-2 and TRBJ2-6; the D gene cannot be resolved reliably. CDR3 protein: CASSETSGANVLTF. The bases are TGCGCCAGCAGTGAGACCTCTGGGGCCAACGTCCTGACTTTC.